This T cell receptor (beta chain) was sequenced in a study of T-cell memory formation after mild COVID-19. Study overall: Largely donor-specific TCR clusters were found. General observations from the study: SARS-CoV-2 specificity was not confirmed for second-wave clones peaking on day 37. The pre-infection memory compartment contained some responding clones, suggesting cross-reactive memory joined.

The 5'RACE method, run with constant-segment primers, produced TCR alpha and TCR beta cDNA libraries (carrying sample barcodes and UMIs). TCRdb itself ran the 5' RACE reads through MiXCR, one entry per CDR3 protein. Here the sample spans 450,000 or so distinct CDR3 sequences, 20% being singletons. This clonotype was counted a few times. Its antigen is currently unknown. The CDR3 contains 16 residues. The trim removed 6 bases at V and 3 bases at J, leaving 13 bases unmatched. The chain couples TRBV12-3 or TRBV12-4 to TRBJ2-5; 7 nucleotides match TRBD2. The sequencing input was PBMCs or a T cell subset sorted from them (not recorded which). This clonotype was sampled from an adult woman who had mild COVID-19 (a few samples of this study predate the infection). Cell type and time point are not known. This CDR3 reads CASRNTEGRDEETQYF. The CDR3 bases are TGTGCCAGCAGAAATACCGAGGGGAGGGACGAAGAGACCCAGTACTTC.